Each of the 10 T cell receptor beta chains below was sequenced from the same sample in a study of blood T cell repertoires in COVID-19. TCRdb's table, derived via immunoSEQ multiplex PCR, lists solely in-frame clones and lacks some. Of fewer than 200,000 clones listed, 76% are singletons. Sample: peripheral blood. Source of these receptors: an elderly woman with acute or convalescent COVID-19.

The rearrangement links TRBV5-1 to TRBJ2-1, with no clear D. This CDR3 spans 14 amino acids. CDR1 and CDR2 from the germline V gene are SGHRS and YFSETQ. Trimming cost V 7 bases and J 6 bases, with 17 bases left between them. Here the CDR3 reads CASSVAATLNEQFF. The CDR3 coding sequence is TGCGCCAGCTCGGTCGCGGCTACCCTCAATGAGCAGTTCTTC.

The chain joins TRBV6-5 to TRBJ1-1; D is uncertain. The CDR3 runs 13 residues. CDR1 and CDR2 from the germline V gene are MNHEY and SVGAGI. The V end lost 7 bases, the J end lost 1 base, and 10 bases lay between the germline ends. CDR3 amino acids: CASTPRGNTEAFF. The CDR3 DNA sequence: TGTGCCAGCACCCCTCGGGGGAACACTGAAGCTTTCTTT.

This chain joins TRBV10-2 and TRBJ1-5, with D unclear. This CDR3 contains 15 residues. The V and J ends lost 2 bases and 3 bases respectively, with 11 bases between them. Germline V gives CDR1 WSHSY, CDR2 SAAADI. CDR3 amino acids: CASSEGRQDNQPQHF. The CDR3 coding sequence is TGCGCCAGCAGTGAGGGTCGGCAGGACAATCAGCCCCAGCATTTT.

The V call is TRBV3-1 (or the pseudogene TRBV3-2), the J call TRBJ2-6; weak D call: TRBD1 (6 bases). CDR1 and CDR2 (germline): LGHDT, YNNKEL (reference sequence). The germline V and J ends were trimmed by 3 bases and 4 bases, with 16 bases remaining between them. This CDR3 region has 17 residues. This CDR3 reads CASSQETGTKGANVLTF. As DNA, the CDR3 is TGTGCCAGCAGCCAGGAAACCGGGACAAAAGGGGCCAACGTCCTGACTTTC.

The V call is TRBV24-1, the J call TRBJ1-2; no reliable D call. The V gene lost 3 bases and the J gene lost 4 bases, with 2 bases spanning the gap. CDR3 length: 11 amino acids. Germline values: CDR1 KGHDR, CDR2 SFDVKD. As DNA, the CDR3 is TGTGCCACCAGTGATCTCTATGGCTACACCTTC. It specifies CATSDLYGYTF.

The chain uses TRBV2 and TRBJ2-4, with D possibly matching TRBD1 (5 bases). Germline CDR1 is SNHLY and CDR2 is FYNNEI. The CDR3 is 13 residues long. Trimming removed 7 bases at V and 6 bases at J, with 13 bases between. The DNA of the CDR3 is TGTGCCAGCATGACTGGAACAGGAAACATTCAGTACTTC. It translates to CASMTGTGNIQYF.

V and J are TRBV6-1 and TRBJ2-1; 8 bases fit TRBD1. Germline trimming cut 3 bases from V and 15 bases from J; bases unmatched to any gene: 7. This CDR3 comprises 12 residues. CDR1 is MNHNS, CDR2 SASEGT, per germline. Here the CDR3 reads CASSDLSGGWFF. DNA of the CDR3: TGTGCCAGCAGTGATCTTTCAGGGGGCTGGTTCTTC.

The J gene is TRBJ1-5, the V gene TRBV6-6; TRBD1 aligns across 7 bases. CDR3 length equals 13 residues. The V and J ends lost 8 bases and 5 bases, in that order; junction bases with no gene match: 6. Germline V lookup: CDR1 MNHNY, CDR2 SVGAGI (reference sequence). The CDR3: CASAGRGDQPQHF. The CDR3 DNA reads TGTGCCAGCGCGGGCAGGGGGGATCAGCCCCAGCATTTT.

CDR3 region: CASSLTETPRQGQETQYF. As DNA, the CDR3 is TGTGCCAGCAGCTTAACCGAAACCCCTAGGCAGGGCCAAGAGACCCAGTACTTC. The chain carries TRBV7-3 and TRBJ2-5, with a possible D match to TRBD1 (5 bases). V gave up 0 bases and J gave up 1 base, with 18 bases separating them. The CDR3 contains 18 residues. Germline CDR1 SGHTA, CDR2 FQGTGA.

This clone was detected once. The chain uses TRBV3-1 (or the pseudogene TRBV3-2) and TRBJ2-3; unclear D gene. This CDR3 contains 12 residues. The ends were cut back, 1 base at V and 5 bases at J, with 4 bases in the middle. Germline loops: CDR1 LGHDT, CDR2 YNNKEL (reference sequence). The CDR3 here is CASSQVIDTQYF. The CDR3 DNA reads TGTGCCAGCAGCCAAGTCATAGATACGCAGTATTTT.